The 28 T cell receptor beta chains presented below share a single source sample, sequenced in a study of T cell repertoires in cytomegalovirus infection. Using its own MiXCR run on the reads, TCRdb lists one record per CDR3 protein. The sample holds around 120,000 distinct CDR3 sequences, approximately 9.2% seen once. The sample was PBMCs. Every receptor here comes from a human donor in good health (CMV status not recorded). Some clones in this sample may be carry-over from other donors' samples.

This clonotype has ten or more counts. The chain employs TRBV20-1 and TRBJ1-2; TRBD1 might be the D (5 bases). V was shortened by 2 bases and J by 5 bases, with 9 bases between the two germline ends. The CDR3 runs to 12 residues. Germline CDR1 DFQATT, CDR2 SNEGSKA (reference sequence). CDR3 region: CSARRQTYGYTF. CDR3 in DNA: TGCAGTGCTAGAAGACAGACTTATGGCTACACCTTC.

This clonotype was counted ten times or more. V and J are TRBV6-5 and TRBJ2-1; 7 bases line up with TRBD1. This CDR3 is 15 amino acids long. Trimming cost V 5 bases and J 4 bases; bases outside gene matches: 8. Germline V gives CDR1 MNHEY, CDR2 SVGAGI. CDR3 sequence: CASSPRDRIYNEQFF. CDR3 DNA: TGTGCCAGCAGTCCCCGGGACAGAATTTACAATGAGCAGTTCTTC.

This clonotype occurred many times. The V gene is TRBV7-8, the J gene TRBJ2-7; D is uncertain. Trimming took 0 bases from V and 3 from J, leaving 12 bases between them. CDR3 size: 15 residues. Germline V lookup: CDR1 SGHVS, CDR2 FQNEAQ. The CDR3 here is CASSLAYSLYYEQYF. The CDR3 DNA reads TGTGCCAGCAGCTTAGCGTATAGCTTGTACTACGAGCAGTACTTC.

This clonotype was detected many times. This rearrangement joins TRBV5-4 to TRBJ2-5; D is ambiguous. The CDR3 extends over 14 amino acids. Between the trimmed V and J ends, which lost 1 base and 5 bases, there was a span of 12 bases. Germline loops: CDR1 SGHNT, CDR2 YYREEE (reference sequence). The CDR3 DNA sequence: TGTGCCAGCAGCTTGAACCCCGCGCGGGAGACCCAGTACTTC. Encoded protein: CASSLNPARETQYF.

Note on this clonotype: This could be a read error, since a much larger clone is one nucleotide away. This rearrangement joins TRBV4-1 to TRBJ2-1, with no clear D. This CDR3 contains 15 residues. From germline, CDR1 is MGHRA and CDR2 YSYEKL. CDR3 DNA: TGCGCCAGCAGCCAAGATAGAGGTCCCGCCAATGAGAAGTTCTTC. Translation: CASSQDRGPANEKFF.

This clonotype was observed a handful of times. This chain uses TRBV20-1 with TRBJ2-7, with D perhaps matching TRBD2 (5 bases). The CDR3 extends over 13 amino acids. Trimming left V 2 bases short and J 3 bases short, with 11 bases between. Per germline, CDR1 DFQATT and CDR2 SNEGSKA (reference sequence). This CDR3 is CSARPQGSYEQYF. The CDR3 region has the DNA TGCAGTGCTAGACCGCAAGGGAGCTACGAGCAGTACTTC.

This clonotype came up many times. V gene TRBV6-1 combines with J gene TRBJ2-7; TRBD1 matches at 8 bases. The CDR3 extends over 14 amino acids. J gave up 7 bases and V 5 bases, and 10 bases lay outside the gene matches. CDR1 and CDR2 from the germline V gene are MNHNS and SASEGT. CDR3 in amino acids: CASSFQGAMREQYF. The CDR3 DNA reads as TGTGCCAGCAGTTTCCAGGGGGCGATGAGGGAGCAGTACTTC.

This clonotype has at least ten counts. The chain uses TRBV24-1 and TRBJ2-1; D not certain. Germline V gene lookup returns CDR1 KGHDR and CDR2 SFDVKD. This CDR3 comprises 15 residues. V shed 4 bases and J shed 5 bases, with 14 bases lying between them. This CDR3 is CATSEDQTLNNEQFF. The CDR3 DNA reads TGTGCCACCAGTGAGGACCAAACCTTAAACAATGAGCAGTTCTTC.

V usage is TRBV5-1 and J usage is TRBJ1-2; 7 bases are a match to TRBD1. The CDR3 has 13 amino acids. CDR1 and CDR2 from the germline V gene are SGHRS and YFSETQ. With V trimmed by 3 bases and J by 5 bases, 4 bases remained unmatched. The CDR3 sequence: CASSYGTAYGYTF. The CDR3 DNA reads as TGCGCCAGCAGCTACGGGACAGCGTATGGCTACACCTTC. Looking up the rest from reference TRBV5-1 and TRBJ1-2 gives the full variable domain: KAGVTQTPRYLIKTRGQQVTLSCSPISGHRSVSWYQQTPGQGLQFLFEYFSETQRNKGNFPGRFSGRQFSNSRSEMNVSTLELGDSALYLCASSYGTAYGYTFGSGTRLTVV.

This clonotype was detected many times. The chain carries TRBV24-1 and TRBJ2-3, with D possibly being TRBD1 (5 bases). V lost 2 bases, J lost 4 bases, and 12 bases lay in between. The CDR3 consists of 15 residues. Germline V gene data show CDR1 as KGHDR and CDR2 as SFDVKD. CDR3 coding DNA: TGTGCCACCAGTGATTCCAGGGCTCTGCCAGATACGCAGTATTTT. It specifies CATSDSRALPDTQYF.

There are a few counts of this clonotype. For the CDR3, the DNA is TGTGCCAGCAGTGTAGTTGGGACGGTGAACACTGAAGCTTTCTTT. The encoded protein is CASSVVGTVNTEAFF. V usage is TRBV2 and J usage is TRBJ1-1, with a possible D match to TRBD1 (5 bases). Germline values: CDR1 SNHLY, CDR2 FYNNEI. This CDR3 comprises 15 residues. Between the trimmed V and J ends, which lost 4 bases and 0 bases, there was a span of 12 bases.

This clonotype was seen ten or more times. The V call is TRBV11-1, the J call TRBJ2-7, with TRBD1 matching over 10 bases. The germline gives CDR1 SGHAT, CDR2 FQDESV (reference sequence). CDR3 length: 17 residues. Trimming removed 4 bases from V and 8 bases from J; junction bases left unmatched: 17. CDR3 in amino acids: CASSSPGQGPTYAQQYF. The CDR3 DNA sequence: TGTGCCAGCAGCTCGCCGGGACAGGGGCCCACCTACGCCCAGCAGTACTTC.

Worth noting for this clonotype: A much larger clone lies one base from this, so it may be a read error. The chain employs TRBV5-1 and TRBJ2-1, with 10 bases lining up with TRBD2. This CDR3 has 15 residues. The V gene end was trimmed by 3 bases and the J gene end by 9 bases; junction bases not matched to a gene: 9. Germline V gene lookup returns CDR1 SGHRS and CDR2 YFSETQ. DNA for the CDR3: TGCGCCAGCAGCTCGGAACTAGCGGGGTCTGGTGAGCAGTTCTTC. Protein sequence: CASSSELAGSGEQFF.

At least ten counts were recorded for this clonotype. The gene calls are TRBV12-3 or TRBV12-4 and TRBJ1-2, with 8 bases that match TRBD1. This CDR3 is 14 amino acids long. Unmatched junction bases numbered 8, after V lost 3 bases and J lost 8 bases. The CDR3 spells CASSFGQGALGYTF. In DNA, the CDR3 is TGTGCCAGCAGTTTTGGTCAGGGGGCGCTGGGCTACACCTTC.

In its sample, this clonotype was seen many times. The chain employs TRBV28 and TRBJ1-1; D not certain. There are 13 residues in the CDR3. The germline CDR1 and CDR2 sequences are MDHEN and SYDVKM. The V and J ends lost 6 bases and 4 bases respectively, with 12 bases between them. The CDR3 loop reads CASRPWRSTEAFF. The CDR3 DNA reads as TGTGCCAGCAGACCCTGGCGGAGCACTGAAGCTTTCTTT.

This clonotype was counted ten times or more. The chain couples TRBV4-1 to TRBJ2-3, with 8 positions matching TRBD1. The length of the CDR3 is 12 residues. The V and J ends lost 0 bases and 11 bases, in that order; junction bases with no gene match: 1. CDR1 is MGHRA, CDR2 YSYEKL, per germline. The CDR3 loop reads CASSQEQGEQYF. CDR3 DNA: TGCGCCAGCAGCCAAGAACAGGGGGAGCAGTATTTT.

This chain connects TRBV19 to TRBJ1-1, with 8 bases matching TRBD1. The CDR3 covers 12 residues. With V trimmed by 5 bases and J by 8 bases, 4 bases remained unmatched. The germline V gene has CDR1 LNHDA and CDR2 SQIVND (reference sequence). CDR3 protein: CASSGRTGEAFF. CDR3 coding DNA: TGTGCCAGTAGTGGACGGACAGGGGAAGCTTTCTTT. The entire variable domain, with the rest obtained from reference TRBV19 and TRBJ1-1, is as follows: DGGITQSPKYLFRKEGQNVTLSCEQNLNHDAMYWYRQDPGQGLRLIYYSQIVNDFQKGDIAEGYSVSREKKESFPLTVTSAQKNPTAFYLCASSGRTGEAFFGQGTRLTVV.

The chain is built from TRBV28 and TRBJ2-3; D not certain. The V end lost 3 bases, the J end lost 0 bases, and 10 bases lay between the germline ends. The CDR3 sequence is 15 residues long. Germline values: CDR1 MDHEN, CDR2 SYDVKM. CDR3 protein: CASSLRRSSTDTQYF. The CDR3 DNA is TGTGCCAGCAGTTTGCGGCGATCTAGCACAGATACGCAGTATTTT. Based on the CDR3 plus reference TRBV28 and TRBJ2-3, the full variable domain is DVKVTQSSRYLVKRTGEKVFLECVQDMDHENMFWYRQDPGLGLRLIYFSYDVKMKEKGDIPEGYSVSREKKERFSLILESASTNQTSMYLCASSLRRSSTDTQYFGPGTRLTVL.

This clonotype was seen repeatedly, ten times or more. The chain uses TRBV7-2 and TRBJ2-7; the match to TRBD2 covers 7 bases. J was trimmed by 7 bases and V by 4 bases; bases with no gene match: 10. The CDR3 totals 14 residues. The V gene's germline CDR1 is SGHTA and CDR2 FQGNSA. CDR3 residues: CASSSAPGTTEQYF. In DNA, the CDR3 is TGTGCCAGCAGCTCCGCCCCCGGGACTACTGAGCAGTACTTC.

This clonotype was seen ten or more times. The chain is built from TRBV7-2 and TRBJ2-5; D may be TRBD1 (6 bases). From germline, CDR1 is SGHTA and CDR2 FQGNSA. V lost 6 bases and J 6 bases, leaving 11 bases between the germline ends. The CDR3 covers 12 residues. The DNA of the CDR3 is TGTGCCAGCAGTCAGGGGTTGAAGACCCAGTACTTC. Translated: CASSQGLKTQYF.

The V gene is TRBV2, the J gene TRBJ2-2; 7 nucleotides match TRBD1. The germline V gene has CDR1 SNHLY and CDR2 FYNNEI. V lost 11 bases and J lost 2; bases outside the gene matches: 8. The CDR3 covers 14 residues. CDR3 sequence (DNA): TGTGCCTCGTTTCCAGGGGGTAACACCGGGGAGCTGTTTTTT. Its translation is CASFPGGNTGELFF.

In its sample, this clonotype is medium-sized. The chain recombines TRBV7-9 with TRBJ1-1; no clear D gene. The CDR3 is 12 amino acids. V lost 1 base and J lost 11, with 11 bases in between. Germline CDR1 reads SEHNR; CDR2 reads FQNEAQ (reference sequence). The CDR3 region has the DNA TGTGCCAGCAGCTTAGTACCCCGAGGGGCTTTCTTT. Protein product: CASSLVPRGAFF.

At least ten counts were recorded for this clonotype. The CDR3 reads CASSSWGTLNNEQFF. The CDR3 coding sequence is TGTGCCAGCAGCTCGTGGGGGACTCTAAACAATGAGCAGTTCTTC. This chain links TRBV7-2 with TRBJ2-1; maybe TRBD2 (6 bases). Germline-derived CDR1 and CDR2 are SGHTA and FQGNSA. With 4 bases removed from V and 5 bases from J, the gap between germline ends came to 15 bases. The CDR3 covers 15 residues.

This clonotype was detected many times. The chain joins TRBV7-2 to TRBJ2-5, with D possibly being TRBD2 (5 bases). Germline lookup yields CDR1 SGHTA and CDR2 FQGNSA. Trimming pared 5 bases from V and 4 bases from J, leaving 11 bases between. The CDR3 is 13 residues long. CDR3 amino acids: CASSDSSGETQYF. CDR3 sequence (DNA): TGTGCCAGCAGCGATTCGAGCGGAGAGACCCAGTACTTC.

This clonotype was detected only a few times. The chain links TRBV7-6 to TRBJ2-3; 8 positions match TRBD2. The germline V gene encodes CDR1 SGHVS and CDR2 FNYEAQ. CDR3 length equals 18 residues. The V gene end was trimmed by 5 bases and the J gene end by 4 bases; junction bases not matched to a gene: 17. CDR3 DNA sequence: TGTGCCAGCAGCCCGAGAACCGGACTAGCCGTCAGCGCAGATACGCAGTATTTT. Protein sequence: CASSPRTGLAVSADTQYF.

This clonotype has a count of ten or more. The genes are TRBV7-9 and TRBJ2-1; 10 nucleotides line up with TRBD1. CDR1 is SEHNR and CDR2 is FQNEAQ in the germline V gene (reference sequence). After removal of 5 bases from V and 7 bases from J, the junction contained 5 bases not matched to a gene. This CDR3 has 14 residues. The CDR3 loop is CASSRTGGGNEQFF. DNA of the CDR3: TGTGCCAGCAGCCGGACAGGGGGTGGAAATGAGCAGTTCTTC.

The J gene is TRBJ1-2, the V gene TRBV20-1, with D possibly being TRBD1 (5 bases). Trimming stripped 0 bases from V and 2 bases from J, with 13 bases between. Germline-derived CDR1 and CDR2 are DFQATT and SNEGSKA (reference sequence). The CDR3 totals 15 residues. The CDR3 nucleotides read TGCAGTGCTAGAGAGGAGGGGAGGGGAAACTATGGCTACACCTTC. Translating it yields CSAREEGRGNYGYTF.

There are many counts of this clonotype. An end of the junction differs from the germline gene, which may be a read error. The chain joins TRBV12-3 or TRBV12-4 to TRBJ1-5; no clear D. This CDR3 spans 14 amino acids. The CDR3 sequence is CASSLARAKQPQHF. The CDR3 DNA follows: TGTGCCAGCAGCTTAGCTAGGGCCAAACAGCCCCAGCATTTT.